This T cell receptor (beta chain) appears in the sequencing data of a study of CD8+ T cells in alopecia areata. Whole-study context: Severity was scored as percentage of affected scalp area in treated patients. Findings of the study overall: Clonality in the scalp and expanded CD8+ clones ranked among the top 100 were significantly decreased by tofacitinib.

About this clone itself: The target antigen is unknown.

RNA, once extracted, was reverse transcribed into cDNA for use as the sequencing template. Generated by immunoSEQ multiplex PCR, the TCRdb table keeps only in-frame clones and is missing some. The sample consists of under 350,000 clones, roughly 50% of them appearing once. The treatment was: oral pan-JAK inhibitor, 5-10 mg twice daily. CDR3 size: 19 residues. V lost 6 bases, J lost 2 bases, and 12 bases stayed unmatched. The germline gives CDR1 LNHDA, CDR2 SQIVND (reference sequence). The chain joins TRBV19 to TRBJ2-6; 11 bases align to TRBD1. Material: CD4+ T cells sorted from blood, obtained at week 24, from a patient treated with tofacitinib. This TCR derives from a human donor with alopecia areata. DNA for the CDR3: TGTGCCAGTAGCTTTCCCCTTGGGACAGGGGGAACTGGGGCCAACGTCCTGACTTTC. It translates to CASSFPLGTGGTGANVLTF.